The rows below give T cell receptor beta chains drawn from one sample of a study of cytomegalovirus exposure and HLA in healthy donors. Profiled with immunoSEQ multiplex PCR; TCRdb holds only in-frame clones, not every one. The repertoire holds roughly 140,000 clones, with roughly 75% as singletons. Sequences were obtained from PBMCs. These receptors were collected from a man aged 25 to 40 in good health and CMV-seronegative. The CDR3 runs from the conserved cysteine through the conserved F or W. Each record gives: J gene, clone size, D gene, V gene, CDR3 protein, CDR3 DNA. A D gene is named only where the DNA matches it firmly. Clone size is not always given. Where it is, it says once, few, many or a class for expanded clones.

j_call: TRBJ2-1; clone_size: -; d_call: TRBD2; v_call: TRBV4-1; cdr3_aa: CASSQNSGGSSYNEQFF; cdr3_nt: TGCGCCAGCAGCCAAAATTCAGGCGGGAGCTCCTACAATGAGCAGTTCTTC
j_call: TRBJ1-5; clone_size: -; d_call: -; v_call: TRBV30; cdr3_aa: CALSYSNQPQHF; cdr3_nt: TGTGCCTTGAGTTATAGCAATCAGCCCCAGCATTTT
j_call: TRBJ2-7; clone_size: -; d_call: -; v_call: TRBV6-5; cdr3_aa: CASTPGDSSYEQYF; cdr3_nt: TGTGCCAGCACCCCCGGTGACAGTTCCTACGAGCAGTACTTC
j_call: TRBJ2-2; clone_size: -; d_call: TRBD2; v_call: TRBV4-2; cdr3_aa: CASTGLAGGVGELFF; cdr3_nt: TGTGCCAGCACCGGACTAGCGGGGGGTGTCGGGGAGCTGTTTTTT
j_call: TRBJ2-3; clone_size: -; d_call: -; v_call: TRBV9; cdr3_aa: CASSVQFSGDTQYF; cdr3_nt: TGTGCCAGCAGCGTGCAGTTTAGCGGAGATACGCAGTATTTT
j_call: TRBJ1-1; clone_size: -; d_call: -; v_call: TRBV28; cdr3_aa: CASRPSLADGNTEAFF; cdr3_nt: TGTGCCAGCAGGCCCTCCTTAGCGGACGGCAACACTGAAGCTTTCTTT
j_call: TRBJ2-7; clone_size: -; d_call: TRBD2; v_call: TRBV28; cdr3_aa: CASTGSGRHSYEQYF; cdr3_nt: TGTGCCAGCACCGGTAGCGGGAGGCACTCCTACGAGCAGTACTTC
j_call: TRBJ1-1; clone_size: -; d_call: -; v_call: TRBV5-4; cdr3_aa: CASSLGQVNTEAFF; cdr3_nt: TGTGCCAGCAGCTTGGGACAGGTGAACACTGAAGCTTTCTTT
j_call: TRBJ2-7; clone_size: once; d_call: -; v_call: TRBV13; cdr3_aa: CASSERSGVGEQYF; cdr3_nt: TGTGCCAGCAGCGAGCGGTCTGGAGTTGGAGAGCAGTACTTC
j_call: TRBJ2-3; clone_size: few; d_call: TRBD2; v_call: TRBV5-1; cdr3_aa: CASSEGLAGGYTTDTQYF; cdr3_nt: TGCGCCAGCAGCGAGGGACTAGCGGGGGGCTATACCACAGATACGCAGTATTTT
j_call: TRBJ2-2; clone_size: once; d_call: TRBD1; v_call: TRBV28; cdr3_aa: CASSLYLWGHREQGAGDTGELFF; cdr3_nt: TGTGCCAGCAGTTTATATTTGTGGGGTCATCGCGAACAGGGGGCAGGGGACACCGGGGAGCTGTTTTTT
j_call: TRBJ2-7; clone_size: -; d_call: -; v_call: TRBV7-8; cdr3_aa: CASSPREDSYEQYF; cdr3_nt: TGTGCCAGCAGCCCAAGGGAGGACTCCTACGAGCAGTACTTC
j_call: TRBJ1-1; clone_size: -; d_call: -; v_call: TRBV20-1; cdr3_aa: CSAIQGSEAFF; cdr3_nt: TGCAGTGCGATCCAGGGTTCTGAAGCTTTCTTT
j_call: TRBJ1-5; clone_size: -; d_call: -; v_call: TRBV28; cdr3_aa: CASSLAGGGNQPQHF; cdr3_nt: TGTGCCAGCAGTTTGGCCGGAGGTGGGAATCAGCCCCAGCATTTT
j_call: TRBJ1-2; clone_size: few; d_call: -; v_call: TRBV5-1; cdr3_aa: CASSWDTLQNYGYTF; cdr3_nt: TGCGCCAGCAGCTGGGACACCTTACAGAACTATGGCTACACCTTC
j_call: TRBJ1-4; clone_size: -; d_call: -; v_call: TRBV9; cdr3_aa: CASSVGGGGRSEKLFF; cdr3_nt: TGTGCCAGCAGCGTTGGGGGTGGGGGCAGGAGTGAAAAACTGTTTTTT
j_call: TRBJ2-7; clone_size: few; d_call: TRBD1; v_call: TRBV5-6; cdr3_aa: CASRSGETGFYEQYF; cdr3_nt: TGTGCCAGCAGATCAGGTGAGACAGGGTTCTACGAGCAGTACTTC
j_call: TRBJ2-5; clone_size: -; d_call: -; v_call: TRBV2; cdr3_aa: CASSSVSRETQYF; cdr3_nt: TGTGCCAGCAGTTCGGTGAGCAGGGAGACCCAGTACTTC
j_call: TRBJ2-7; clone_size: -; d_call: TRBD1; v_call: TRBV6-1; cdr3_aa: CASSEDREQYF; cdr3_nt: TGTGCCAGCAGTGAGGACAGGGAGCAGTACTTC
j_call: TRBJ2-3; clone_size: -; d_call: -; v_call: TRBV15; cdr3_aa: CATSRYTDTQYF; cdr3_nt: TGTGCCACCAGCAGATATACAGATACGCAGTATTTT
j_call: TRBJ1-1; clone_size: -; d_call: -; v_call: TRBV6-6; cdr3_aa: CASSGGMNTEAFF; cdr3_nt: TGTGCCAGCAGCGGCGGGATGAACACTGAAGCTTTCTTT
j_call: TRBJ1-2; clone_size: once; d_call: -; v_call: TRBV28; cdr3_aa: CASRAGQDYGYTF; cdr3_nt: TGTGCCAGCAGGGCAGGACAAGACTATGGCTACACCTTC
j_call: TRBJ1-6; clone_size: -; d_call: -; v_call: TRBV7-9; cdr3_aa: CASSFYTGSSYNSPLHF; cdr3_nt: TGTGCCAGCAGCTTCTATACAGGGAGCTCCTATAATTCACCCCTCCACTTT
j_call: TRBJ1-1; clone_size: -; d_call: TRBD1; v_call: TRBV28; cdr3_aa: CASSRPGTGKNTEAFF; cdr3_nt: TGTGCCAGCAGTCGACCCGGGACAGGGAAAAACACTGAAGCTTTCTTT
j_call: TRBJ1-2; clone_size: once; d_call: -; v_call: TRBV18; cdr3_aa: CASSPTGQYGYTF; cdr3_nt: TGTGCCAGCTCACCAACAGGCCAGTACGGCTACACCTTC
j_call: TRBJ2-3; clone_size: -; d_call: TRBD1; v_call: TRBV5-1; cdr3_aa: CASSPLRTGDGTDTQYF; cdr3_nt: TGCGCCAGCAGCCCCCTTAGAACAGGGGATGGGACAGATACGCAGTATTTT
j_call: TRBJ1-1; clone_size: -; d_call: TRBD1; v_call: TRBV19; cdr3_aa: CASSQQGAGGAFF; cdr3_nt: TGTGCCAGTAGTCAGCAGGGGGCAGGGGGGGCTTTCTTT
j_call: TRBJ2-3; clone_size: -; d_call: -; v_call: TRBV13; cdr3_aa: CASRDLGSTDTQYF; cdr3_nt: TGTGCCAGCCGGGACTTAGGCAGCACAGATACGCAGTATTTT
j_call: TRBJ1-1; clone_size: -; d_call: TRBD1; v_call: TRBV2; cdr3_aa: CASRLPGQGNTEAFF; cdr3_nt: TGTGCCAGCAGACTACCGGGACAGGGGAACACTGAAGCTTTCTTT
j_call: TRBJ2-7; clone_size: -; d_call: -; v_call: TRBV6-5; cdr3_aa: CASRATGDYEQYF; cdr3_nt: TGTGCCAGCAGGGCCACCGGGGACTACGAGCAGTACTTC
j_call: TRBJ1-4; clone_size: -; d_call: -; v_call: TRBV5-6; cdr3_aa: CASSLSGNNEKLFF; cdr3_nt: TGTGCCAGCAGCTTGTCAGGGAATAATGAAAAACTGTTTTTT
j_call: TRBJ2-2; clone_size: -; d_call: -; v_call: TRBV18; cdr3_aa: CASSPRYDGELFF; cdr3_nt: TGTGCCAGCTCACCCAGATACGACGGGGAGCTGTTTTTT
j_call: TRBJ1-2; clone_size: -; d_call: -; v_call: TRBV27; cdr3_aa: CASSLSGGNLNYGYTF; cdr3_nt: TGTGCCAGCAGTTTATCAGGGGGTAACCTTAACTATGGCTACACCTTC
j_call: TRBJ1-3; clone_size: -; d_call: -; v_call: TRBV29-1; cdr3_aa: CSVANSGNTIYF; cdr3_nt: TGCAGCGTGGCCAACTCTGGAAACACCATATATTTT
j_call: TRBJ2-2; clone_size: few; d_call: TRBD1; v_call: TRBV25-1; cdr3_aa: CASSELRGRNTGELFF; cdr3_nt: TGTGCCAGCAGTGAATTAAGGGGGCGGAACACCGGGGAGCTGTTTTTT
j_call: TRBJ1-1; clone_size: -; d_call: -; v_call: TRBV5-1; cdr3_aa: CASSPGEGGTEAFF; cdr3_nt: TGCGCCAGCAGCCCGGGGGAGGGCGGCACTGAAGCTTTCTTT
j_call: TRBJ1-5; clone_size: -; d_call: TRBD1; v_call: TRBV28; cdr3_aa: CASSGGTGGFQPQHF; cdr3_nt: TGTGCCAGCAGTGGGGGGACAGGGGGATTTCAGCCCCAGCATTTT
j_call: TRBJ1-5; clone_size: -; d_call: -; v_call: TRBV5-1; cdr3_aa: CASSPDSSNQPQHF; cdr3_nt: TGCGCCAGCAGCCCGGACAGTAGCAATCAGCCCCAGCATTTT
j_call: TRBJ2-3; clone_size: -; d_call: TRBD2; v_call: TRBV2; cdr3_aa: CASTELSGGTPTSTDTQYF; cdr3_nt: TGTGCCAGCACCGAACTTAGCGGGGGGACCCCTACTAGCACAGATACGCAGTATTTT
j_call: TRBJ1-1; clone_size: once; d_call: -; v_call: TRBV30; cdr3_aa: CAWSVLQENTEAFF; cdr3_nt: TGTGCCTGGAGTGTACTTCAGGAGAACACTGAAGCTTTCTTT
j_call: TRBJ2-7; clone_size: -; d_call: TRBD1; v_call: TRBV9; cdr3_aa: CASSVGDRGPTSGEQYF; cdr3_nt: TGTGCCAGCAGCGTAGGGGACAGGGGGCCCACCTCGGGGGAGCAGTACTTC
j_call: TRBJ2-7; clone_size: -; d_call: -; v_call: TRBV18; cdr3_aa: CASSPGTSHYEQYF; cdr3_nt: TGTGCCAGCTCTCCCGGGACTTCGCACTACGAGCAGTACTTC
j_call: TRBJ2-7; clone_size: -; d_call: TRBD1; v_call: TRBV5-1; cdr3_aa: CASSSGQGYEQYF; cdr3_nt: TGCGCCAGCAGCTCAGGACAGGGGTACGAGCAGTACTTC
j_call: TRBJ1-2; clone_size: -; d_call: -; v_call: TRBV6-5; cdr3_aa: CASSQQGGGYPF; cdr3_nt: TGTGCCAGCAGCCAACAGGGTGGCGGCTACCCCTTC
j_call: TRBJ1-5; clone_size: -; d_call: -; v_call: TRBV14; cdr3_aa: CASSLQEGQPQHF; cdr3_nt: TGTGCCAGCAGCCTACAGGAAGGGCAGCCCCAGCATTTT